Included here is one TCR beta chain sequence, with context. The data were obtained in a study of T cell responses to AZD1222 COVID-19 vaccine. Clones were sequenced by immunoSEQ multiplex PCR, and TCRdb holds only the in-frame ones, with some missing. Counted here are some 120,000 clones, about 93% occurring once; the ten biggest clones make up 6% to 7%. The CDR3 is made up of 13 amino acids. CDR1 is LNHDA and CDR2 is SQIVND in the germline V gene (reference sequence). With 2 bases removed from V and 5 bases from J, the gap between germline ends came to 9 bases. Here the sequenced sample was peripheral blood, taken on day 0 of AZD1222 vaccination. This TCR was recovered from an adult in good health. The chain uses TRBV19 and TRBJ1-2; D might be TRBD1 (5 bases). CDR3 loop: CASSIRGGYGYTF. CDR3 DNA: TGTGCCAGTAGTATACGCGGGGGGTATGGCTACACCTTC.